This T cell receptor (beta chain) derives from a study of shared clonotypes between healthy human individuals. Profiling relied on immunoSEQ multiplex PCR, and the TCRdb table lists in-frame clones only, not all of them. The table has roughly 2,500,000 clones, 93% seen once. This CDR3 has 14 amino acids. The germline V gene encodes CDR1 SGHTA and CDR2 FQGNSA. V lost 2 bases, J lost 7 bases, and 12 bases lay in between. The sample was naive CD4+ T cells from PBMCs. Regarding subset: CD45RA+ positively selected. V and J are TRBV7-2 and TRBJ1-5; D gene uncertain. The source is a man aged 18-30 years in good health. Some clones in this sample may be carry-over from other donors' samples. CDR3 nucleotides: TGTGCCAGCAGCTTATGGGCTCTCGAGCAGCCCCAGCATTTT. It is translated as CASSLWALEQPQHF.